This T cell receptor (beta chain) was captured by sequencing in a study of blood T cells in healthy people across ages. Study details: Per every two T cells, about one barcoded beta molecule was captured by template switching. Broader study findings: Researchers report that TCR beta diversity correlated strongly with naive T cell percentage. TCR beta diversity per million T cells fell roughly linearly with age. Bulk PBMC profiling left naive and antigen-experienced comparisons inconclusive.

Germline assignment: CDR1 LGHNA and CDR2 YNFKEQ. J lost 2 bases, V lost 3 bases, and 4 bases had no gene match. This CDR3 has 16 amino acids. Note on this clonotype: What it recognizes is unknown.

A second PCR, run for roughly 7 to 11 cycles, used a sample-barcoded 5' primer plus a J-beta primer mix. TCRdb called the 5' RACE reads again in MiXCR, with one record for every CDR3 protein. This table has roughly 680,000 distinct CDR3 sequences, roughly 50% appearing once. The clonotype was recovered from a woman aged 60-75 years in good health. The sequencing input was blood. This chain connects TRBV4-2 to TRBJ2-3; 11 positions agree with TRBD2. The CDR3 DNA sequence: TGTGCCAGCAGCCAGCGGACTAGCGGGTTCACAGATACGCAGTATTTT. Translation: CASSQRTSGFTDTQYF.